This T cell receptor beta chain was observed in a study of T cells in severe cutaneous drug reactions. Looking at the study overall: Recruitment ran 2011 to 2018 in Taiwan, Thailand and a European registry. Culprit drug assignment used the Naranjo algorithm and the ALDEN algorithm. Study-wide results and caveats: In carbamazepine-induced Stevens-Johnson syndrome or toxic epidermal necrolysis, TRBV12-4 averaged approximately 30% in blister cells and roughly 5.4% in PBMC.

The CDR3 is 17 residues long. Germline assignment: CDR1 MGHDK and CDR2 SYGVNS. Worth noting for this clonotype: Its target is unknown.

The patients sequenced had a carbamazepine-induced Stevens-Johnson syndrome or toxic epidermal necrolysis reaction. Libraries were made by iRepertoire multiplex PCR with TCR subtype-specific primers for bulk and single-cell sequencing. TCRdb re-called the multiplex PCR reads and shows each CDR3 protein once, DNA omitted. This sample's table reports 20,000 to 25,000 distinct CDR3 sequences. The TCR sequence derives from a human donor with toxic epidermal necrolysis, a severe cutaneous drug reaction. The sequencing sample was made of PBMCs. The V gene is TRBV25-1, the J gene TRBJ2-3; the D call of TRBD2 rests on TCRdb alone, since no DNA is present to check it. This CDR3 reads CASSDPPGTSSADTQYF.